Below, 21 T cell receptor beta chains from the same sample are listed, as sequenced in a study of beta chain features in type 1 diabetes. These receptors' targets are unknown. Sequencing targeted expressed TCRB transcripts, as all isolated RNA had been reverse transcribed. TCRdb's table, derived via immunoSEQ multiplex PCR, lists solely in-frame clones and lacks some. The table has 120,000 or so clones, around 15% seen once. Regarding the study as a whole: Within each of all four CD4+ subsets, Type 1 diabetes patients had TCRB CDR3s that were moderately but significantly shorter.

The material sequenced was central memory CD4+ T cells from blood. All receptors come from a man aged 18-30 years with type 1 diabetes.

V is TRBV11-2 and J is TRBJ2-3; perhaps TRBD2 as D (5 bases). Per the germline V gene, CDR1 is SGHAT and CDR2 is FQNNGV. This CDR3 region has 15 residues. V was cut by 6 bases and J by 0 bases, with 13 bases left in between. The CDR3: CASSSVRTSTDTQYF. CDR3 nucleotides: TGTGCCAGCAGTTCAGTACGGACTAGCACAGATACGCAGTATTTT.

In its sample, this clone was seen a few times. The same CDR3 is also encoded by other DNA sequences in this sample. V gene TRBV5-1 combines with J gene TRBJ1-6; 9 nucleotides agree with TRBD1. V lost 3 bases and J lost 7; bases outside the gene matches: 2. The CDR3 spans 14 residues. From germline, CDR1 is SGHRS and CDR2 YFSETQ. Here the CDR3 reads CASSSTGGNSPLHF. CDR3 DNA sequence: TGCGCCAGCAGCTCGACAGGGGGGAATTCACCCCTCCACTTT.

This clone was counted only a few times. The chain is built from TRBV14 and TRBJ2-3; unclear D gene. Trimming cost V 1 base and J 0 bases, with 2 bases left between them. This CDR3 spans 13 amino acids. Germline CDR1 SGHDN, CDR2 FVKESK. The CDR3 DNA reads TGTGCCAGCAGCCAAGGCAGCACAGATACGCAGTATTTT. Protein sequence: CASSQGSTDTQYF.

In this sample, this clone turned up a few times. The chain combines TRBV5-6 with TRBJ2-3; no firm D call. Germline CDR1 SGHDT, CDR2 YYEEEE. The V end lost 2 bases, the J end lost 2 bases, and 6 bases lay between the germline ends. The CDR3 contains 13 residues. The DNA for the CDR3 is TGTGCCAGCAGCTTCTGGACCACAGATACGCAGTATTTT. It is translated as CASSFWTTDTQYF.

This clone was recorded once. The rearrangement links TRBV10-2 to TRBJ2-1; D remains ambiguous. V shed 6 bases and J shed 7 bases, with 7 bases lying between them. Germline CDR1 WSHSY, CDR2 SAAADI. CDR3 length: 11 residues. CDR3 in amino acids: CASSIWNEQFF. Written as DNA, the CDR3 is TGCGCCAGCAGCATCTGGAATGAGCAGTTCTTC.

The chain carries TRBV5-1 and TRBJ1-1; the D gene is possibly TRBD1 (5 bases). The CDR3 length is 18 residues. Germline CDR1 reads SGHRS; CDR2 reads YFSETQ. Trimming cost V 4 bases and J 0 bases, with 22 bases left between them. Written as DNA, the CDR3 is TGCGCCAGCAGCCAATTAGGGGATTTATGGCCCATGAACACTGAAGCTTTCTTT. This gives the protein CASSQLGDLWPMNTEAFF.

In this sample, this clone turned up a few times. The chain is built from TRBV7-2 and TRBJ2-1, with 9 bases identical to TRBD1. The CDR3 has 14 residues. The junction had 5 bases not matched to a gene; V was cut back by 6 bases and J by 5 bases. Germline CDR1 is SGHTA and CDR2 is FQGNSA. The CDR3 loop is CASRFGTGNNEQFF. CDR3 coding DNA: TGTGCCAGCAGGTTCGGGACAGGGAACAATGAGCAGTTCTTC. The variable domain in full, with the rest retrieved from reference TRBV7-2 and TRBJ2-1, is GAGVSQSPSNKVTEKGKDVELRCDPISGHTALYWYRQSLGQGLEFLIYFQGNSAPDKSGLPSDRFSAERTGGSVSTLTIQRTQQEDSAVYLCASRFGTGNNEQFFGPGTRLTVL.

In this sample, this clone turned up many times. V gene TRBV7-2 combines with J gene TRBJ2-3; 7 nucleotides align to TRBD2. The germline CDR1 and CDR2 sequences are SGHTA and FQGNSA. V shed 1 base and J 1 base; nucleotides not matched to a gene: 5. The CDR3 extends over 16 amino acids. The CDR3 DNA is TGTGCCAGCAGCTTAGTGGGGAGGGTGCGCACAGATACGCAGTATTTT. This encodes CASSLVGRVRTDTQYF.

This clone has only a few counts. This chain uses TRBV5-1 with TRBJ2-3; D not certain. The V gene lost 5 bases and the J gene lost 6 bases, with 16 bases spanning the gap. CDR1 SGHRS and CDR2 YFSETQ come from the germline V gene. This CDR3 contains 14 residues. CDR3 loop: CASSPRVIGDTQYF. CDR3 DNA: TGCGCCAGCAGTCCCCGGGTTATCGGGGATACGCAGTATTTT. Together with reference TRBV5-1 and TRBJ2-3, the CDR3 gives the full variable domain: KAGVTQTPRYLIKTRGQQVTLSCSPISGHRSVSWYQQTPGQGLQFLFEYFSETQRNKGNFPGRFSGRQFSNSRSEMNVSTLELGDSALYLCASSPRVIGDTQYFGPGTRLTVL.

This clone was seen only a few times. This chain links TRBV7-2 with TRBJ2-7, with no clear D. Germline V gene sequence: CDR1 SGHTA, CDR2 FQGNSA. The CDR3 extends over 15 amino acids. The germline V and J ends were trimmed by 0 bases and 8 bases, with 17 bases remaining between them. CDR3 nucleotide sequence: TGTGCCAGCAGCTTAGCAGGCCAGTCCACGGTTCAGCAGTACTTC. Translation: CASSLAGQSTVQQYF. Supplemented by reference TRBV7-2 and TRBJ2-7, the full variable domain reads GAGVSQSPSNKVTEKGKDVELRCDPISGHTALYWYRQSLGQGLEFLIYFQGNSAPDKSGLPSDRFSAERTGGSVSTLTIQRTQQEDSAVYLCASSLAGQSTVQQYFGPGTRLTVT.

This clone turned up a few times. The rearrangement joins TRBV20-1 to TRBJ2-7; D is perhaps TRBD2 (6 bases). Germline loops: CDR1 DFQATT, CDR2 SNEGSKA (reference sequence). The CDR3 extends over 11 amino acids. The V end lost 7 bases, the J end lost 3 bases, and 10 bases lay between the germline ends. CDR3 nucleotides: TGCAGTGTTAGCGGTGACTACGAGCAGTACTTC. It codes for CSVSGDYEQYF.

This chain links TRBV5-1 with TRBJ2-3, with a tentative D call TRBD1 (5 bases). The germline gives CDR1 SGHRS, CDR2 YFSETQ. V was pared by 5 bases and J by 0 bases, with 13 bases between. The CDR3 covers 15 residues. In nucleotides, the CDR3 is TGCGCCAGCAGACCAGACAGCACTAGCACAGATACGCAGTATTTT. This sequence encodes CASRPDSTSTDTQYF. Full variable domain (remainder filled in from reference TRBV5-1 and TRBJ2-3): KAGVTQTPRYLIKTRGQQVTLSCSPISGHRSVSWYQQTPGQGLQFLFEYFSETQRNKGNFPGRFSGRQFSNSRSEMNVSTLELGDSALYLCASRPDSTSTDTQYFGPGTRLTVL.

The sample holds a few counts of this clone. V and J are TRBV30 and TRBJ2-5; D not certain. The V gene's germline CDR1 is GTSNPN and CDR2 SVGIG (reference sequence). V gave up 2 bases and J gave up 1 base, with 8 bases separating them. The CDR3 totals 13 residues. The CDR3 region has the DNA TGTGCCTGGAGTCGGCAGATCCAAGAGACCCAGTACTTC. This translates into CAWSRQIQETQYF.

This clone occurred a few times. This rearrangement joins TRBV30 to TRBJ1-2, with D possibly being TRBD1 (6 bases). Trimming took 8 bases from V and 7 from J, leaving 17 bases between them. This CDR3 has 12 residues. Germline CDR1 reads GTSNPN; CDR2 reads SVGIG (reference sequence). The CDR3 bases are TGTGCCCGGAAAACAGGGCGGGGTGGCTACACCTTC. Its protein is CARKTGRGGYTF.

This clone has only a few counts. J is TRBJ2-5 and V is TRBV29-1; TRBD1 is a possible D gene (5 bases). The V and J ends lost 0 bases and 3 bases respectively, with 23 bases between them. CDR3 length: 18 residues. Germline V gene data show CDR1 as SQVTM and CDR2 as ANQGSEA. The CDR3 nucleotides read TGCAGCGTTGAAGACTCCCTGGTGGCAGGGATCAGAAAAGAGACCCAGTACTTC. Translation: CSVEDSLVAGIRKETQYF.

The chain links TRBV19 to TRBJ2-5; 9 bases line up with TRBD2. This CDR3 contains 13 residues. In germline, CDR1 is LNHDA, CDR2 SQIVND (reference sequence). Trimming took 10 bases from V and 4 from J; bases not matched to a gene: 7. CDR3 nucleotides: TGTGCCACCCGCGGGAGGGGGACAGAGACCCAGTACTTC. Its protein is CATRGRGTETQYF.

This clone was seen more than once but under ten times. This chain connects TRBV19 to TRBJ1-1, with 7 bases identical to TRBD1. CDR3 length: 15 amino acids. V lost 5 bases, J lost 0 bases, and 6 bases stayed unmatched. The V gene's germline CDR1 is LNHDA and CDR2 SQIVND (reference sequence). The CDR3 sequence is CASSAEGALNTEAFF. The CDR3 DNA reads as TGTGCCAGTAGTGCCGAGGGGGCGCTGAACACTGAAGCTTTCTTT.

In its sample, this clone was seen many times. The chain is built from TRBV9 and TRBJ2-7, with unresolved D. V dropped 0 bases and J dropped 3 bases, with 13 bases sitting between them. The CDR3 spans 15 residues. CDR1 and CDR2 from the germline V gene are SGDLS and YYNGEE. The CDR3 DNA reads as TGTGCCAGCAGCGTAGGTTCAGGTACTTTCTACGAGCAGTACTTC. This codes for CASSVGSGTFYEQYF.

V usage is TRBV29-1 and J usage is TRBJ2-1; D may be TRBD2 (6 bases). The CDR3 is 14 residues long. Germline CDR1 is SQVTM and CDR2 is ANQGSEA. With 6 bases removed from V and 6 bases from J, the gap between germline ends came to 18 bases. The chain's CDR3 is CSVQEGLTGNEQFF. CDR3 in DNA: TGCAGCGTGCAGGAGGGTCTTACGGGCAATGAGCAGTTCTTC.

V is TRBV7-2 and J is TRBJ2-1; D not resolved. CDR3 length: 14 amino acids. Germline assignment: CDR1 SGHTA and CDR2 FQGNSA. Trimming removed 4 bases from V and 7 bases from J, with 14 bases in between. This CDR3 is CASSYTPGPNEQFF. CDR3 DNA sequence: TGTGCCAGCAGCTACACCCCCGGGCCTAATGAGCAGTTCTTC.

The chain's CDR3 is CASSSNPLAGHNNEQFF. DNA of the CDR3: TGTGCCAGCAGCTCCAATCCACTAGCGGGACATAATAATGAGCAGTTCTTC. The V and J genes are TRBV5-4 and TRBJ2-1; TRBD2 matches 10 bases. The V gene end was trimmed by 3 bases and the J gene end by 7 bases; junction bases not matched to a gene: 13. The CDR3 runs to 17 residues. Germline V gene data show CDR1 as SGHNT and CDR2 as YYREEE (reference sequence).